The clone carrying this TCR beta chain was seen at least ten times. These data are taken from a study of neurological immune-mediated disorders. TCRdb processed the 5' RACE reads anew with MiXCR; each CDR3 protein has one entry. Seen here are tens of thousands of distinct CDR3 sequences, around 4% observed once, and the top ten hold around 1.5%. The CDR3 is 14 amino acids. CDR1 DFQATT and CDR2 SNEGSKA come from the germline V gene (reference sequence). V was trimmed by 4 bases and J by 0 bases, leaving 10 bases between them. This clonotype was obtained from a young man with multiple sclerosis. The chain joins TRBV20-1 to TRBJ1-3, with D possibly being TRBD1 (6 bases). Sequences were obtained from PBMCs. CDR3 coding DNA: TGCAGTGCTATAACAGGGAGCTCTGGAAACACCATATATTTT. It yields the protein CSAITGSSGNTIYF.